What follows are 2 T cell receptor beta chains derived from one specimen sequenced in a study of blood T cell repertoires in COVID-19. The table came from immunoSEQ multiplex PCR; TCRdb's copy has only in-frame clones and leaves some out. This sample carries under 200,000 clones, about 80% of them seen once, and the ten largest clones take about 2.7%. The sequencing input was peripheral blood. The receptors originated from a human donor with acute or convalescent COVID-19. The donor label of this sample is uncertain.

The V gene is TRBV5-1, the J gene TRBJ2-7, with 7 bases that match TRBD2. CDR1 SGHRS and CDR2 YFSETQ come from the germline V gene. This CDR3 is 13 amino acids long. The junction had 7 bases not matched to a gene; V was cut back by 4 bases and J by 6 bases. CDR3 coding DNA: TGCGCCAGCAGCATGGGGGAGGGAGGCGAGCAGTACTTC. Its protein is CASSMGEGGEQYF.

Comment on this clone: At one end the junction does not follow the germline gene, possibly because of a read error. The chain has TRBV27 and TRBJ2-4; tentative D call: TRBD1 (6 bases). The germline V gene has CDR1 MNHEY and CDR2 SMNVEV (reference sequence). This CDR3 is 11 amino acids long. The chain's CDR3 is CASSSRQVMHF. DNA for the CDR3: TGTGCCAGCAGTTCCAGACAGGTCATGCACTTC.